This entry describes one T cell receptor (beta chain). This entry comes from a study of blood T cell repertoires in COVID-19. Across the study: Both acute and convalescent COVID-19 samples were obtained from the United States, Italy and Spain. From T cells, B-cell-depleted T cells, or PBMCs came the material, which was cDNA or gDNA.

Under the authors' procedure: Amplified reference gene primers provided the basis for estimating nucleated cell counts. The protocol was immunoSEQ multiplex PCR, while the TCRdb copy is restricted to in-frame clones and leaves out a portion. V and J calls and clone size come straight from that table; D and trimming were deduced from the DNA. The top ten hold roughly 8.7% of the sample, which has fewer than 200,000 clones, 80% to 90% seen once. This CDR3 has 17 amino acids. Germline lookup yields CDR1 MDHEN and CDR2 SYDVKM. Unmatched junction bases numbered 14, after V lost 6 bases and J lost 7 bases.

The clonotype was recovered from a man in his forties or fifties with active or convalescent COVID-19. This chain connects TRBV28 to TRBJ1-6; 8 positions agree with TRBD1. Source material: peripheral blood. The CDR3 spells CASRYDPRTGRNSPLHF. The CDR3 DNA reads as TGTGCCAGCAGATATGACCCCAGGACAGGGCGCAATTCACCCCTCCACTTT.